One and the same sample provided the 13 T cell receptor beta chains below, sequenced in a study of T cell repertoires in cytomegalovirus infection (dated by TCRdb to about 2019). For sequencing, an Illumina HiSeq 1500 was employed. TCRdb reworked the public reads: Q25 trimming with fastp, MiXCR clone assembly, productive beta chains retained. Under each unique CDR3 protein, matching rows form one entry showing the most common genes and DNA. This sample has roughly 300,000 distinct CDR3 sequences in its table, and roughly 26% of those were observed once. The ten largest clonotypes hold approximately 15% of the sample. The sample was PBMCs. These receptors all stem from a human donor in good health (CMV status not recorded). Some clones in this sample may be carry-over from other donors' samples.

The rearrangement links TRBV28 to TRBJ1-5, with 8 positions matching TRBD1. This CDR3 region has 14 residues. The germline gives CDR1 MDHEN, CDR2 SYDVKM. The junction had 5 bases not matched to a gene; V was cut back by 6 bases and J by 4 bases. CDR3 in amino acids: CASSRQGPNQPQHF. The DNA for the CDR3 is TGTGCCAGCAGCCGACAGGGGCCTAATCAGCCCCAGCATTTT.

This clonotype was counted ten times or more. The chain combines TRBV7-9 with TRBJ2-1; 8 bases match TRBD2. The germline V gene encodes CDR1 SEHNR and CDR2 FQNEAQ (reference sequence). CDR3 size: 17 residues. V trimming: 2 bases; J trimming: 5 bases; junction bases outside the gene matches: 11. CDR3 DNA: TGTGCCAGCAGCTTATTAACCACGGGAGGGCCTCACAATGAGCAGTTCTTC. Its protein is CASSLLTTGGPHNEQFF. The full variable domain, its missing parts supplied by reference TRBV7-9 and TRBJ2-1, is DTGVSQNPRHKITKRGQNVTFRCDPISEHNRLYWYRQTLGQGPEFLTYFQNEAQLEKSRLLSDRFSAERPKGSFSTLEIQRTEQGDSAMYLCASSLLTTGGPHNEQFFGPGTRLTVL.

The chain joins TRBV28 to TRBJ2-5, with D possibly being TRBD1 (6 bases). V gave up 3 bases and J gave up 5 bases, with 16 bases separating them. The CDR3 extends over 15 amino acids. Germline V lookup: CDR1 MDHEN, CDR2 SYDVKM. As DNA, the CDR3 is TGTGCCAGCAGTTTGCCCCCGACAGGTCCCGAGACCCAGTACTTC. It specifies CASSLPPTGPETQYF.

This clonotype has ten or more counts. The chain links TRBV7-2 to TRBJ2-3; unclear D gene. CDR1 and CDR2 from the germline V gene are SGHTA and FQGNSA. The CDR3 is made up of 15 amino acids. Trimming pared 6 bases from V and 2 bases from J, leaving 15 bases between. The DNA of the CDR3 is TGTGCCAGCAGTTCTGGATCCTCCTTCACAGATACGCAGTATTTT. Amino acid sequence: CASSSGSSFTDTQYF.

This clonotype has ten or more counts. The V and J genes are TRBV27 and TRBJ2-4, with 14 nucleotides matching TRBD2. With 5 bases clipped from V and 0 bases from J, the junction kept 9 bases outside the gene matches. The CDR3 is 19 amino acids. The V gene's germline CDR1 is MNHEY and CDR2 SMNVEV (reference sequence). CDR3 region: CASSPRLAGGRLAKNIQYF. The CDR3 DNA reads as TGTGCCAGCAGTCCGCGACTAGCGGGGGGGCGACTAGCCAAAAACATTCAGTACTTC.

The rearrangement joins TRBV29-1 to TRBJ1-2, with D tentatively TRBD1 (5 bases). The CDR3 totals 15 residues. The V end was cut by 1 base, the J end by 0 bases, with 12 bases between. Germline V gene lookup returns CDR1 SQVTM and CDR2 ANQGSEA. CDR3 DNA: TGCAGCGTTGAAGGGGGCCGGCTAGCTAACTATGGCTACACCTTC. Encoded protein: CSVEGGRLANYGYTF. Full variable domain (remainder filled in from reference TRBV29-1 and TRBJ1-2): SAVISQKPSRDICQRGTSLTIQCQVDSQVTMMFWYRQQPGQSLTLIATANQGSEATYESGFVIDKFPISRPNLTFSTLTVSNMSPEDSSIYLCSVEGGRLANYGYTFGSGTRLTVV.

V usage is TRBV12-3 or TRBV12-4 and J usage is TRBJ1-5; unclear D gene. The CDR3 has 14 residues. Trimming pared 5 bases from V and 7 bases from J, leaving 15 bases between. This CDR3 is CASSLGSLGQPQHF. The DNA for the CDR3 is TGTGCCAGCAGTCTTGGCTCCCTTGGACAGCCCCAGCATTTT.

The chain combines TRBV27 with TRBJ1-5; no clear D gene. Trimming left V 2 bases short and J 5 bases short, with 10 bases between. Per germline, CDR1 MNHEY and CDR2 SMNVEV (reference sequence). CDR3 length: 14 amino acids. DNA for the CDR3: TGTGCCAGCAGTTTAAGTGGGGTTGATCAGCCCCAGCATTTT. Amino acid sequence: CASSLSGVDQPQHF.

DNA for the CDR3: TGTGCCAGCAGCGTGGCCCTCAGGACTGAAGCTTTCTTT. Amino acids: CASSVALRTEAFF. This sequence joins TRBV9 and TRBJ1-1; D unresolved. This CDR3 has 13 residues. Trimming left V 2 bases short and J 5 bases short, with 10 bases between. Germline CDR1 and CDR2: SGDLS and YYNGEE.

This clonotype has a count of ten or more. The J gene is TRBJ1-1, the V gene TRBV12-3 or TRBV12-4; tentatively, D is TRBD1 (5 bases). Trimming removed 6 bases at V and 1 base at J, with 15 bases between. CDR3 length equals 15 residues. CDR3 sequence: CASSPTGGENTEAFF. For the CDR3, the DNA is TGTGCCAGCAGCCCCACGGGGGGGGAGAACACTGAAGCTTTCTTT.

This clonotype was seen at least ten times. The chain has TRBV7-9 and TRBJ2-2; D not resolved. CDR3 size: 15 residues. V lost 2 bases and J lost 1, with 8 bases in between. Germline CDR1 reads SEHNR; CDR2 reads FQNEAQ (reference sequence). The CDR3 DNA follows: TGTGCCAGCAGCTTATTGGTCGGGAACACCGGGGAGCTGTTTTTT. Protein sequence: CASSLLVGNTGELFF.

This clonotype was seen only a few times. The gene calls are TRBV6-6 and TRBJ2-7; tentatively, D is TRBD1 (5 bases). This CDR3 region has 14 residues. Deletions cut 2 bases from V and 7 bases from J, with 15 bases between. Germline values: CDR1 MNHNY, CDR2 SVGAGI (reference sequence). In DNA form, the CDR3 reads TGTGCCAGCAGTTACGGCTCCACTGGGGCGGAGCAGTACTTC. Its protein is CASSYGSTGAEQYF.

The sample holds a few counts of this clonotype. The V and J genes are TRBV7-2 and TRBJ2-5, with D possibly called TRBD1 or TRBD2 (5 bases each). V lost 0 bases to trimming and J lost 9 bases, with 17 bases between them. CDR3 length: 15 amino acids. Germline V gene lookup returns CDR1 SGHTA and CDR2 FQGNSA. The CDR3 bases are TGTGCCAGCAGCTTAGCGCCAGGGAGTGTTCGGCCCCAGTACTTC. This codes for CASSLAPGSVRPQYF.